The subject of this entry is one TCR beta chain. What it binds is unknown. CDR1 SGDLS and CDR2 YYNGEE come from the germline V gene. Between the trimmed V and J ends, which lost 0 bases and 3 bases, there was a span of 6 bases. The CDR3 has 14 amino acids. The data were obtained in a study of chemoradiotherapy in HPV16-positive cancers. Overall study context: Candidate HPV-specific T-cell clones and common TCR motifs came from functional assays in a couple of HPV16-positive patients.

This table comes from immunoSEQ multiplex PCR, and its TCRdb copy is limited to in-frame clones, with some not included. In the table there are 3,600 or so clones, 79% of which are singletons. Overall study results and limits: Functional assays defining HPV-specific T cells used only a couple of HPV16-positive patients. Non-HPV-specific T cells did not expand in tumors during treatment, whereas candidate HPV-specific clones and E7-related motifs did.

This clonotype was sampled from a human donor with HPV-associated anogenital cancer. This chain uses TRBV9 with TRBJ1-4; D remains ambiguous. This specimen was tumor tissue, taken from a patient who underwent chemoradiotherapy. The CDR3 DNA reads TGTGCCAGCAGCGTAGGTCGGTCTAATGAAAAACTGTTTTTT. It translates to CASSVGRSNEKLFF.